These 24 T cell receptor beta chains share one sample of origin, sequenced in a study of Ad26.COV2.S vaccination and SARS-CoV-2 variants. Repertoires were generated with immunoSEQ multiplex PCR, while TCRdb's copy carries only in-frame clones and drops some. The table lists around 450,000 clones, 90% of them singletons, with around 4.5% in the top ten. Documented treatment: 15 to 20 received Ad26.COV2.S at low or high dose, single or two shots; roughly five received placebo; per-sample allocation not given. All samples were drawn on day 63, counting from the first vaccine or placebo injection. Source: peripheral blood, taken in a trial of Ad26.COV2.S vaccine versus placebo. The source of these receptors is a person aged 18 to 65 who received the Ad26.COV2.S COVID-19 vaccine or a placebo.

The chain uses TRBV6-2 or TRBV6-3 and TRBJ2-1; the match to TRBD2 covers 7 bases. The CDR3 loop spans 17 amino acids. Looked up from germline, CDR1 is MNHEY and CDR2 is SVGEGT. Trimming took 7 bases from V and 7 from J; bases not matched to a gene: 19. CDR3 region: CASTPGGWTRIRNEQFF. The CDR3 nucleotides read TGTGCCAGCACCCCCGGGGGGTGGACTAGGATCCGGAATGAGCAGTTCTTC.

The rearrangement joins TRBV6-6 to TRBJ1-1; D gene uncertain. CDR1 is MNHNY and CDR2 is SVGAGI in the germline V gene (reference sequence). V lost 10 bases and J lost 6, with 6 bases in between. The CDR3 has 9 residues. The CDR3 nucleotides are TGTGCCACCGCCCCTGAAGCTTTCTTT. This translates into CATAPEAFF.

V is TRBV24-1 and J is TRBJ2-5; 9 positions agree with TRBD1. V was pared by 5 bases and J by 7 bases, with 10 bases of the junction left unmatched. The CDR3 length is 15 residues. Germline V gene lookup returns CDR1 KGHDR and CDR2 SFDVKD. CDR3 in DNA: TGTGCCACCAGTGCCCCGGGACAGGGAGCCGGGACCCAGTACTTC. Amino acids: CATSAPGQGAGTQYF.

The chain carries TRBV2 and TRBJ1-6; D gene uncertain. CDR1 SNHLY and CDR2 FYNNEI come from the germline V gene. The CDR3 consists of 16 residues. Trimming took off 3 bases at V and 9 bases at J, with 18 bases between the two ends. CDR3 region: CASSEEEGSLGSPLHF. DNA for the CDR3: TGTGCCAGCAGTGAGGAGGAGGGCTCGTTGGGTTCACCCCTCCACTTT.

The chain joins TRBV6-2 or TRBV6-3 to TRBJ2-1; 7 bases match TRBD2. This CDR3 has 14 residues. The trim removed 1 base at V and 5 bases at J, leaving 2 bases unmatched. Germline V CDR1 and CDR2: MNHEY, SVGEGT. In nucleotides, the CDR3 is TGTGCCAGCAGTTACTTGGGACTAAACAATGAGCAGTTCTTC. Its translation: CASSYLGLNNEQFF.

The chain is built from TRBV9 and TRBJ2-1, with 7 bases aligning to TRBD2. Germline V gene data show CDR1 as SGDLS and CDR2 as YYNGEE. The CDR3 covers 16 residues. The V gene end was trimmed by 2 bases and the J gene end by 4 bases; junction bases not matched to a gene: 9. CDR3 bases: TGTGCCAGCAGCGTTTCAAGCGGGAAAGGGTACAATGAGCAGTTCTTC. It is translated as CASSVSSGKGYNEQFF.

This chain links TRBV18 with TRBJ1-5; 7 nucleotides agree with TRBD1. The CDR3 is 14 amino acids. Per the germline V gene, CDR1 is KGHSH and CDR2 is LQKENI. V shed 3 bases and J 6 bases; nucleotides not matched to a gene: 5. CDR3 sequence: CASSPDREGQPQHF. The DNA for the CDR3 is TGTGCCAGCTCACCTGACAGGGAAGGTCAGCCCCAGCATTTT.

The rearrangement links TRBV7-9 to TRBJ1-5; tentatively, D is TRBD1 (5 bases). V was clipped by 5 bases and J by 0 bases, with 11 bases between them. This CDR3 comprises 15 residues. Germline CDR1 SEHNR, CDR2 FQNEAQ (reference sequence). The CDR3 protein is CASSPGDYSNQPQHF. In nucleotides, the CDR3 is TGTGCCAGCAGCCCCGGGGACTATAGCAATCAGCCCCAGCATTTT.

The chain recombines TRBV19 with TRBJ1-1, with TRBD1 as a possible D gene (6 bases). Germline CDR1 reads LNHDA; CDR2 reads SQIVND (reference sequence). This CDR3 contains 18 residues. Trimming took 5 bases from V and 0 from J, leaving 22 bases between them. CDR3 amino acids: CASSVQGRREAMNTEAFF. CDR3 nucleotides: TGTGCCAGTAGTGTCCAGGGGAGAAGGGAGGCAATGAACACTGAAGCTTTCTTT.

This chain connects TRBV28 to TRBJ2-1; the D gene is possibly TRBD2 (6 bases). The germline CDR1 and CDR2 sequences are MDHEN and SYDVKM. This CDR3 has 14 amino acids. V lost 3 bases and J 7 bases, leaving 13 bases between the germline ends. The CDR3 sequence is CASSLTSLRNEQFF. The CDR3 DNA reads as TGTGCCAGCAGTTTGACTAGTTTAAGGAATGAGCAGTTCTTC.

The chain employs TRBV3-1 (or the pseudogene TRBV3-2) and TRBJ2-2; 11 nucleotides line up with TRBD2. Germline lookup yields CDR1 LGHDT and CDR2 YNNKEL (reference sequence). This CDR3 region has 16 residues. Germline trimming cut 4 bases from V and 5 bases from J; bases unmatched to any gene: 6. CDR3 amino acids: CASSRTSGSGTGELFF. As DNA, the CDR3 is TGTGCCAGCAGCCGCACTAGCGGGAGTGGGACCGGGGAGCTGTTTTTT.

This clone has a single count. At one boundary the junction diverges from the germline segment, which might be a read error. This chain joins TRBV4-3 and TRBJ1-1; D is ambiguous. CDR1 and CDR2 (germline): LGHNA, YSLEER. This CDR3 has 14 residues. In nucleotides, the CDR3 is TGCACCAGCAGCCCCTTCTGGACGGACACTGAAGCTTTCTTT. Translating it yields CTSSPFWTDTEAFF.

This chain connects TRBV4-2 to TRBJ2-4; D uncertain. Germline lookup yields CDR1 LGHNA and CDR2 YNFKEQ. V lost 3 bases and J lost 0, with 9 bases in between. The CDR3 has 15 residues. DNA of the CDR3: TGTGCCAGCAGCCAGGTACAGTCAGCCAAAAACATTCAGTACTTC. It encodes CASSQVQSAKNIQYF.

This chain joins TRBV5-1 and TRBJ2-3, with D perhaps matching TRBD1 (6 bases). Trimming took off 4 bases at V and 4 bases at J, with 10 bases between the two ends. CDR1 is SGHRS, CDR2 YFSETQ, per germline. This CDR3 is built from 13 residues. The CDR3 region has the DNA TGCGCCAGCAGCCCCGAGGGGGCAGATACGCAGTATTTT. This translates into CASSPEGADTQYF.

CDR3 protein: CASSLPTSGYQETQYF. Here the CDR3 DNA reads TGTGCCAGCAGCTTGCCGACTAGCGGGTACCAAGAGACCCAGTACTTC. The V gene is TRBV5-6, the J gene TRBJ2-5, with 10 bases identical to TRBD2. With 1 base clipped from V and 0 bases from J, the junction kept 3 bases outside the gene matches. This CDR3 spans 16 amino acids. CDR1 is SGHDT, CDR2 YYEEEE, per germline. Complete variable domain (other parts from reference TRBV5-6 and TRBJ2-5): DAGVTQSPTHLIKTRGQQVTLRCSPKSGHDTVSWYQQALGQGPQFIFQYYEEEERQRGNFPDRFSGHQFPNYSSELNVNALLLGDSALYLCASSLPTSGYQETQYFGPGTRLLVL.

The chain couples TRBV27 to TRBJ1-6; 10 positions agree with TRBD1. The CDR3 is 19 amino acids. The J segment lost 13 bases and the V segment lost 6 bases, leaving 24 bases of the junction unmatched. CDR1 and CDR2 (germline): MNHEY, SMNVEV (reference sequence). CDR3: CASRKTTPPGQGYNLPLHF. The CDR3 DNA is TGTGCCAGCAGAAAAACCACCCCGCCGGGACAGGGGTATAATTTGCCCCTCCACTTT.

The rearrangement joins TRBV29-1 to TRBJ2-1; no clear D. Germline assignment: CDR1 SQVTM and CDR2 ANQGSEA. The CDR3 sequence is 14 residues long. Trimming stripped 4 bases from V and 7 bases from J, with 17 bases between. The CDR3 loop is CSVVGGSALNEQFF. As DNA, the CDR3 is TGCAGCGTTGTGGGTGGGTCCGCGCTAAATGAGCAGTTCTTC.

Turning to this clone: Additional DNA sequences in this sample encode the identical CDR3. The gene calls are TRBV28 and TRBJ1-3; D is ambiguous. The V and J ends lost 4 bases and 4 bases respectively, with 5 bases between them. CDR1 is MDHEN and CDR2 is SYDVKM in the germline V gene. The CDR3 runs 12 residues. The CDR3 spells CASSSGGNTIYF. The CDR3 DNA reads TGTGCCAGCAGTTCCGGCGGAAACACCATATATTTT.

The chain joins TRBV18 to TRBJ2-7; 9 bases line up with TRBD2. The V gene end was trimmed by 2 bases and the J gene end by 7 bases; junction bases not matched to a gene: 9. Looked up from germline, CDR1 is KGHSH and CDR2 is LQKENI. CDR3 length: 15 residues. CDR3 region: CASSPETAGGGEQYF. The DNA for the CDR3 is TGTGCCAGCTCACCAGAGACAGCGGGAGGTGGGGAGCAGTACTTC.

The chain recombines TRBV7-6 with TRBJ1-4; D not certain. Trimming took 5 bases from V and 3 from J, leaving 10 bases between them. The germline V gene has CDR1 SGHVS and CDR2 FNYEAQ. The CDR3 spans 14 residues. CDR3 nucleotides: TGTGCCAGCAGCCGTTTAACGGCTAATGAAAAACTGTTTTTT. Translation: CASSRLTANEKLFF.

The gene calls are TRBV12-3 or TRBV12-4 and TRBJ2-3; no definite D call. The CDR3 totals 13 residues. Trimming left V 2 bases short and J 6 bases short, with 9 bases between. As DNA, the CDR3 is TGTGCCAGCAGTTTAAAGTCAGGCGATACGCAGTATTTT. It codes for CASSLKSGDTQYF.

On this clone itself: This CDR3 is also generated by other DNA sequences in the sample. Here the CDR3 reads CSVDRGGYTF. As DNA, the CDR3 is TGCAGCGTTGATCGGGGTGGCTACACCTTC. The gene calls are TRBV29-1 and TRBJ1-2, with unresolved D. V dropped 3 bases and J dropped 7 bases, with 6 bases sitting between them. Per germline, CDR1 SQVTM and CDR2 ANQGSEA. CDR3 length: 10 residues.

CDR3 residues: CASSPRGLRGLGETQYF. The CDR3, as DNA: TGTGCCAGCAGTCCACGGGGGTTGAGGGGTTTAGGGGAGACCCAGTACTTC. The chain carries TRBV28 and TRBJ2-5, with a possible D match to TRBD2 (6 bases). V was cut by 5 bases and J by 5 bases, with 24 bases left in between. Germline values: CDR1 MDHEN, CDR2 SYDVKM. This CDR3 has 17 amino acids.

The chain combines TRBV7-2 with TRBJ2-5, with D perhaps TRBD1 (6 bases). The CDR3 spans 15 residues. The germline V gene encodes CDR1 SGHTA and CDR2 FQGNSA. The V gene lost 1 base and the J gene lost 1 base, with 10 bases spanning the gap. CDR3 coding DNA: TGTGCCAGCAGCTTAGTCGGACAGACCCAAGAGACCCAGTACTTC. It specifies CASSLVGQTQETQYF.